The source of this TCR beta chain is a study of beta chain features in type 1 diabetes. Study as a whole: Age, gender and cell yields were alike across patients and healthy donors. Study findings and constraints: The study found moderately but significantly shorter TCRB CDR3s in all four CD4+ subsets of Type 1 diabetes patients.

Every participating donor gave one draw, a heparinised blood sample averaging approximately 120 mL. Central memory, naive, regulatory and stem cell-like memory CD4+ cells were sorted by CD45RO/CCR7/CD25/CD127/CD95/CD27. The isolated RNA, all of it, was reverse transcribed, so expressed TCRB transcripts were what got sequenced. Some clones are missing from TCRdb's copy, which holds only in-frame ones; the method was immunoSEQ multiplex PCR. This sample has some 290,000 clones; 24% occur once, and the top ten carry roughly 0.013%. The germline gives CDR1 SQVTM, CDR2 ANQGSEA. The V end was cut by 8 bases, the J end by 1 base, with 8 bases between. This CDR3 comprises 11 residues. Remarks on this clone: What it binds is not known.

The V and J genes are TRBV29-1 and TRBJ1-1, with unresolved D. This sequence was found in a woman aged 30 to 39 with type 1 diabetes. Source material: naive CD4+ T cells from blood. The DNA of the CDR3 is TGCAGCACAATACGGAACACTGAAGCTTTCTTT. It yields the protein CSTIRNTEAFF.